This T cell receptor beta chain was captured by sequencing in a study of blood T cell repertoires in COVID-19. In the study overall: The study drew acute and convalescent COVID-19 samples from the United States, Italy and Spain. Sources were T cells, B-cell-depleted T cells, or PBMCs; the material itself was cDNA or gDNA.

In the original analysis: From reference gene primer amplification, estimates of nucleated cell counts were derived. TCRdb's copy holds only in-frame clones and misses some; the assay was immunoSEQ multiplex PCR. That table furnishes V, J and clone size, whereas the DNA furnished D and trimming. The sample consists of 200,000 or so clones, roughly four fifths of them appearing once. The receptor's source is a woman between 25 and 40 years old with acute or convalescent COVID-19. Sequencing input: peripheral blood.

CDR3 loop: CASDRVNNSPLHF. The CDR3 DNA is TGTGCCAGCGACAGAGTAAATAATTCACCCCTCCACTTT. This chain uses TRBV6-1 with TRBJ1-6, with a possible D match to TRBD1 (5 bases). CDR1 is MNHNS, CDR2 SASEGT, per germline. V dropped 8 bases and J dropped 5 bases, with 10 bases sitting between them. The length of the CDR3 is 13 residues.